The 16 T cell receptor beta chains below were found in one sample sequenced in a study of blood T cells in healthy people across ages. Using a J-beta primer mix together with a sample-barcoded 5' primer, a second PCR was run for about 6 to 11 cycles. TCRdb itself ran the 5' RACE reads through MiXCR, one entry per CDR3 protein. The data contain 600,000 to 850,000 distinct CDR3 sequences, roughly 25% of them singletons. This sample also belongs to another study, concerning T cells of mothers and their children.

The specimen was blood. Receptors originate from a boy between 10 and 17 years old in good health.

The V call is TRBV29-1, the J call TRBJ2-4; weak D call: TRBD2 (6 bases). The germline V and J ends were trimmed by 4 bases and 0 bases, with 7 bases remaining between them. The CDR3 is 13 residues long. Germline V lookup: CDR1 SQVTM, CDR2 ANQGSEA. CDR3 sequence (DNA): TGCAGCGTTGGCGGGATAGCCAAAAACATTCAGTACTTC. It is translated as CSVGGIAKNIQYF.

DNA for the CDR3: TGTGCCAGCAGCTTAGATCATTCACCCCTCCACTTT. The encoded protein is CASSLDHSPLHF. J is TRBJ1-6 and V is TRBV7-9; D unclear. The germline V gene has CDR1 SEHNR and CDR2 FQNEAQ (reference sequence). V was trimmed by 1 base and J by 8 bases, leaving 3 bases between them. There are 12 residues in the CDR3.

V usage is TRBV5-1 and J usage is TRBJ2-3, with a possible D match to TRBD1 (6 bases). CDR1 and CDR2 from the germline V gene are SGHRS and YFSETQ. The CDR3 totals 14 residues. V lost 0 bases and J lost 7, with 12 bases in between. DNA for the CDR3: TGCGCCAGCAGCTTGGATTCCAGGGGAAATACGCAGTATTTT. Amino acid sequence: CASSLDSRGNTQYF.

This chain uses TRBV15 with TRBJ1-1; the match to TRBD1 covers 7 bases. Germline values: CDR1 LNHNV, CDR2 YYDKDF (reference sequence). This CDR3 has 15 residues. V trimming: 4 bases; J trimming: 2 bases; junction bases outside the gene matches: 7. CDR3 residues: CATSTMGQPNTEAFF. The CDR3 nucleotides are TGTGCCACCAGCACCATGGGACAGCCTAACACTGAAGCTTTCTTT.

This chain links TRBV28 with TRBJ1-1; 9 bases are shared with TRBD1. CDR1 and CDR2 from the germline V gene are MDHEN and SYDVKM. The junction had 5 bases not matched to a gene; V was cut back by 1 base and J by 5 bases. This CDR3 comprises 15 residues. The CDR3 nucleotides are TGTGCCAGCAGTTTATCCCCGACAGGGGGAACTGAAGCTTTCTTT. As protein: CASSLSPTGGTEAFF.

This clonotype was observed a few times. The chain combines TRBV4-2 with TRBJ2-7; TRBD2 agrees at 7 bases. Germline-derived CDR1 and CDR2 are LGHNA and YNFKEQ. The CDR3 length is 18 residues. V lost 0 bases to trimming and J lost 7 bases; unmatched junction nucleotides: 18. The CDR3 DNA follows: TGTGCCAGCAGCCAAGATCGCGGGGGTCCTTCCCTTACGAGGGAGCAGTACTTC. Its protein is CASSQDRGGPSLTREQYF.

This clonotype has more than one count but fewer than ten. The rearrangement joins TRBV5-1 to TRBJ2-7; D is undetermined. The CDR3 is made up of 13 amino acids. Germline CDR1 SGHRS, CDR2 YFSETQ. Trimming removed 2 bases from V and 2 bases from J, with 8 bases in between. The CDR3 DNA reads TGCGCCAGCAGCTTTCAGGAAGCCTACGAGCAGTACTTC. Its translation is CASSFQEAYEQYF. The full variable domain, with the rest looked up from reference TRBV5-1 and TRBJ2-7, is KAGVTQTPRYLIKTRGQQVTLSCSPISGHRSVSWYQQTPGQGLQFLFEYFSETQRNKGNFPGRFSGRQFSNSRSEMNVSTLELGDSALYLCASSFQEAYEQYFGPGTRLTVT.

The chain joins TRBV5-8 to TRBJ2-5, with a weak D call TRBD1 (5 bases). Germline-derived CDR1 and CDR2 are SGHTS and YDEGEE. This CDR3 region has 16 residues. V lost 0 bases and J lost 3, with 15 bases in between. The CDR3 region has the DNA TGTGCCAGCAGCTTGGGATGGACACCGTTCGAAGAGACCCAGTACTTC. Protein: CASSLGWTPFEETQYF.

This clonotype was counted only a few times. The CDR3 loop reads CASRDWSTGMRNYGYTF. In DNA form, the CDR3 reads TGTGCCAGCAGAGACTGGTCAACAGGGATGAGGAACTATGGCTACACCTTC. This chain joins TRBV6-1 and TRBJ1-2; TRBD1 might be the D (6 bases). CDR3 length: 17 residues. Germline V CDR1 and CDR2: MNHNS, SASEGT. Deletions cut 6 bases from V and 2 bases from J, with 22 bases between.

Comment on this clonotype: A much larger clone differs from this one at a single base, so this may be a read error. The rearrangement joins TRBV7-2 to TRBJ1-5; D perhaps matches TRBD1 (5 bases). The CDR3 extends over 15 amino acids. Germline V gives CDR1 SGHTA, CDR2 FQGNSA. Between the trimmed V and J ends, which lost 3 bases and 0 bases, there was a span of 9 bases. The CDR3 sequence: CASSFSGDSNQPQHF. The CDR3 bases are TGTGCCAGCAGCTTTTCGGGGGATAGCAATCAGCCCCAGCATTTT.

The CDR3 spells CASSPRWETQYF. The CDR3 nucleotides read TGTGCCAGCAGCCCGAGGTGGGAGACCCAGTACTTC. The chain has TRBV11-2 and TRBJ2-5, with no clear D. The CDR3 sequence is 12 residues long. CDR1 is SGHAT, CDR2 FQNNGV, per germline. V was trimmed by 5 bases and J by 5 bases, leaving 9 bases between them.

This clonotype turned up a few times. The gene calls are TRBV14 and TRBJ2-5, with D perhaps TRBD2 (6 bases). Germline V gene data show CDR1 as SGHDN and CDR2 as FVKESK. CDR3 length: 12 amino acids. With 4 bases removed from V and 11 bases from J, the gap between germline ends came to 14 bases. The CDR3 DNA follows: TGTGCCAGCAGCCTCCCGGGAGAGGAGCAGTACTTC. Translated, it gives CASSLPGEEQYF.

This chain connects TRBV29-1 to TRBJ2-7; no clear D gene. Per germline, CDR1 SQVTM and CDR2 ANQGSEA. Trimming cost V 4 bases and J 2 bases, with 12 bases left between them. This CDR3 region has 13 residues. The CDR3 protein is CSVVSAQPYEQYF. DNA of the CDR3: TGCAGCGTTGTAAGTGCTCAACCCTACGAGCAGTACTTC.

The chain uses TRBV2 and TRBJ1-4; 8 nucleotides align to TRBD1. The CDR3 consists of 17 residues. Germline CDR1 reads SNHLY; CDR2 reads FYNNEI. The ends lost 4 bases at V and 5 bases at J; junction bases unmatched: 12. The CDR3, as DNA: TGTGCCAGCAGTGTTAGTTGGGACAGGCTTTCAAATGAAAAACTGTTTTTT. Translation gives CASSVSWDRLSNEKLFF.

This clonotype was recorded once. This rearrangement joins TRBV18 to TRBJ1-2; TRBD1 is a possible D gene (5 bases). The CDR3 has 17 amino acids. Trimming cost V 0 bases and J 0 bases, with 14 bases left between them. Per germline, CDR1 KGHSH and CDR2 LQKENI. CDR3 DNA: TGTGCCAGCTCACCACCTCTTATGGGGACTTCTAACTATGGCTACACCTTC. Translating gives CASSPPLMGTSNYGYTF. The full variable domain, completed using reference TRBV18 and TRBJ1-2, is NAGVMQNPRHLVRRRGQEARLRCSPMKGHSHVYWYRQLPEEGLKFMVYLQKENIIDESGMPKERFSAEFPKEGPSILRIQQVVRGDSAAYFCASSPPLMGTSNYGYTFGSGTRLTVV.

The chain is built from TRBV2 and TRBJ2-3; TRBD2 agrees at 7 bases. Germline V CDR1 and CDR2: SNHLY, FYNNEI. The trim removed 1 base at V and 7 bases at J, leaving 5 bases unmatched. This CDR3 is 14 amino acids long. The CDR3 sequence: CASSEGAGAHTQYF. The CDR3 DNA follows: TGTGCCAGCAGTGAAGGGGCGGGAGCCCATACGCAGTATTTT.